This T cell receptor beta chain is from a study of blood T cell repertoires in COVID-19. As for the study in general: All recovered Cohort 3 donors got two negative PCRs, got clearance, or saw symptom resolution.

The length of the CDR3 is 14 residues. The germline V gene encodes CDR1 SGDLS and CDR2 YYNGEE. Trimming removed 7 bases at V and 0 bases at J, with 12 bases between. The authors' processing: Estimation of nucleated cell counts was performed using reference gene primer amplification. Method: immunoSEQ multiplex PCR; TCRdb's copy keeps in-frame clones and lacks some. V and J calls and clone size are given by that table; D and trimming were obtained from the DNA. The sample gives roughly 200,000 clones, around 87% of which show up once; around 7% is in the top ten. Participants were aged about 18 to 100 years from approximately 25 US areas.

Sequencing input: PBMCs or T cells enriched from blood (not recorded which). V and J are TRBV9 and TRBJ2-3; D ambiguous. The sequence was collected from a man between 25 and 39 years old in a cohort exposed to, infected with or recovered from COVID-19 (not recorded which). The CDR3, as DNA: TGTGCCAGCCCGACACAGCCTAGCACAGATACGCAGTATTTT. Residues: CASPTQPSTDTQYF.